This T cell receptor (beta chain) comes out of a study of cytomegalovirus exposure and HLA in healthy donors. PCR involved 60 Vbeta and 13 Jbeta primers. Profiling relied on immunoSEQ multiplex PCR, and the TCRdb table lists in-frame clones only, not all of them. The sample carries 90,000 to 100,000 clones, around 73% recorded once. Study conclusions and caveats: Later genetic work tied a missense DCLRE1C variant to beta-chain V and J trimming. Later analysis identified several of the most significant clusters that appeared linked to common viral pathogens.

Trimming stripped 4 bases from V and 2 bases from J, with 6 bases between. The germline V gene encodes CDR1 MNHEY and CDR2 SVGAGI. The CDR3 has 13 amino acids. A note on this clone: Its antigen remains unidentified.

This sequence originates from a female donor in good health and CMV-seronegative. The specimen was PBMCs. This chain connects TRBV6-5 to TRBJ2-1; D uncertain. CDR3 coding DNA: TGTGCCAGCAGTTCCCGGGCCTACAATGAGCAGTTCTTC. Protein: CASSSRAYNEQFF.